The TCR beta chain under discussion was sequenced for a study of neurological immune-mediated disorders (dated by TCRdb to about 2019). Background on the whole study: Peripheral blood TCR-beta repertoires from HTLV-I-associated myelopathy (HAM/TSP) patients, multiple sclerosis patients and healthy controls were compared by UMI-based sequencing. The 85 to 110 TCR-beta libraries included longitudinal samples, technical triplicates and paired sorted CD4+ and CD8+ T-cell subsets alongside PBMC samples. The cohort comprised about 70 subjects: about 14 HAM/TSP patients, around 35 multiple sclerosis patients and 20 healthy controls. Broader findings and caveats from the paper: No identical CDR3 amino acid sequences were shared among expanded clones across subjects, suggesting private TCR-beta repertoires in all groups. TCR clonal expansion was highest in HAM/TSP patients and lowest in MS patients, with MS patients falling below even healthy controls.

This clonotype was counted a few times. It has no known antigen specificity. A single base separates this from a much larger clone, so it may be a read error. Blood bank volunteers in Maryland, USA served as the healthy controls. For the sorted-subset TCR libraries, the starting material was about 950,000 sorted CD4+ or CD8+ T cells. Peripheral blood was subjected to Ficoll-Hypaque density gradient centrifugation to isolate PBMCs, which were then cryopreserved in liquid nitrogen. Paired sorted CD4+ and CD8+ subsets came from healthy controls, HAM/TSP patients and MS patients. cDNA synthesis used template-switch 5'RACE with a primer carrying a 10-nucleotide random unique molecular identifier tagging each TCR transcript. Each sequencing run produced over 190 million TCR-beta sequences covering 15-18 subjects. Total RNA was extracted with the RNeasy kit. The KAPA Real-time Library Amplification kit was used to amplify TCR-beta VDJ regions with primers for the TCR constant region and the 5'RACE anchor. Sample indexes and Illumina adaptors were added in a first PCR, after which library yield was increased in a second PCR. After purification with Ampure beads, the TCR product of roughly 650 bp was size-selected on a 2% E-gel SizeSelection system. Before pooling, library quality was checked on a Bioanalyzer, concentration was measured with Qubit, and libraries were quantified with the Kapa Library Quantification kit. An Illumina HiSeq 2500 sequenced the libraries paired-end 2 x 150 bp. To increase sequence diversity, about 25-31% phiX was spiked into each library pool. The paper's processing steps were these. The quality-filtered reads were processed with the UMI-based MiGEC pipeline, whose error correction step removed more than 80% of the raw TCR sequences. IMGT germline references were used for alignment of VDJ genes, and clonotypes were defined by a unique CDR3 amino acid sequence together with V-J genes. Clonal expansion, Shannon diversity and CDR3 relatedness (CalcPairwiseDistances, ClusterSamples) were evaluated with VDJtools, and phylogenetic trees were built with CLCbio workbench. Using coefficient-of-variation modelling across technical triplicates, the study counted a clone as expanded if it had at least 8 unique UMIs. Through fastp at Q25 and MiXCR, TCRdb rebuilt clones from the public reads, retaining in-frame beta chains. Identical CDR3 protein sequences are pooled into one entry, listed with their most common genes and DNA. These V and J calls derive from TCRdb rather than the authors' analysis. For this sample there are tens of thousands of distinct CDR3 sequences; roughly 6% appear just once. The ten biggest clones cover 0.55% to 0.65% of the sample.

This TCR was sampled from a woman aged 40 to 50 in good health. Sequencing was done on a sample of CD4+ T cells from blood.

CDR3 sequence: CASSLTGRVQETRYF. The DNA sequence reads TGCGCCAGCAGCTTGACGGGCCGAGTGCAAGAGACCCGGTACTTC. The chain is assembled from TRBV5-1 and TRBJ2-5, with the D gene uncertain. From the cysteine through the phenylalanine, the CDR3 covers 15 amino acids. CDR3 DNA is the only sequence kept; it has 45 bases, read in frame from the first base. CDR1 and CDR2 are read off the germline V gene as SGHRS and YFSETQ. Where the CDR3 stops, the reference TRBV5-1 and TRBJ2-5 genes take over; the full variable domain is KAGVTQTPRYLIKTRGQQVTLSCSPISGHRSVSWYQQTPGQGLQFLFEYFSETQRNKGNFPGRFSGRQFSNSRSEMNVSTLELGDSALYLCASSLTGRVQETRYFGPGTRLLVL.